The 25 T cell receptor beta chains presented below share a single source sample, sequenced in a study of T-cell memory formation after mild COVID-19. MiXCR, applied by TCRdb to the 5' RACE reads, yields one record per CDR3 protein. The profile shows 200,000 to 250,000 distinct CDR3 sequences, over 7.5% of them singletons. The sequencing input was PBMCs or a T cell subset sorted from them (not recorded which). The source of these receptors is a man aged 18-30 years who had mild COVID-19 (a few samples of this study predate the infection). Cell type and time point are not known.

This clonotype has at least ten counts. CDR3 sequence: CASSPTGFYEQYV. Here the CDR3 DNA reads TGTGCCAGCAGCCCGACAGGGTTCTACGAGCAGTACGTC. The chain carries TRBV7-2 and TRBJ2-7, with TRBD1 matching over 7 bases. CDR3 length: 13 amino acids. The germline V gene encodes CDR1 SGHTA and CDR2 FQGNSA. Losses at the gene ends were 5 bases for V and 3 bases for J; bases not matched to a gene: 4.

This clonotype was seen only a few times. The CDR3 loop is CASIEAGGGETQYF. In DNA, the CDR3 is TGTGCCAGCATAGAAGCGGGGGGCGGGGAGACCCAGTACTTC. The chain links TRBV2 to TRBJ2-5; 9 bases agree with TRBD2. With 7 bases clipped from V and 5 bases from J, the junction kept 8 bases outside the gene matches. Germline V gene lookup returns CDR1 SNHLY and CDR2 FYNNEI. CDR3 length: 14 residues. The full variable domain, with the rest looked up from reference TRBV2 and TRBJ2-5, is EPEVTQTPSHQVTQMGQEVILRCVPISNHLYFYWYRQILGQKVEFLVSFYNNEISEKSEIFDDQFSVERPDGSNFTLKIRSTKLEDSAMYFCASIEAGGGETQYFGPGTRLLVL.

In its sample, this clonotype was seen a few times. The chain joins TRBV7-2 to TRBJ2-2; no reliable D call. The CDR3 spans 17 residues. Germline V gene lookup returns CDR1 SGHTA and CDR2 FQGNSA. Trimming took 5 bases from V and 0 from J, leaving 16 bases between them. CDR3 bases: TGTGCCAGCAGCCGCGCCCAATGGGAAACGAACACCGGGGAGCTGTTTTTT. Encoded protein: CASSRAQWETNTGELFF.

The V and J genes are TRBV5-1 and TRBJ2-5, with 10 bases fitting TRBD2. This CDR3 is built from 16 residues. CDR1 SGHRS and CDR2 YFSETQ come from the germline V gene. V was clipped by 4 bases and J by 0 bases; unmatched bases: 6. The CDR3 DNA is TGCGCCAGCAGCGGCCGTAGCGGGGGGCACCAAGAGACCCAGTACTTC. It encodes CASSGRSGGHQETQYF. Together with reference TRBV5-1 and TRBJ2-5, the CDR3 gives the full variable domain: KAGVTQTPRYLIKTRGQQVTLSCSPISGHRSVSWYQQTPGQGLQFLFEYFSETQRNKGNFPGRFSGRQFSNSRSEMNVSTLELGDSALYLCASSGRSGGHQETQYFGPGTRLLVL.

This clonotype was observed a few times. This rearrangement joins TRBV20-1 to TRBJ2-1; D is undetermined. This CDR3 comprises 13 residues. Germline CDR1 and CDR2: DFQATT and SNEGSKA (reference sequence). The V gene lost 5 bases and the J gene lost 0 bases, with 8 bases spanning the gap. The CDR3 region is CSAFYSSYNEQFF. The DNA of the CDR3 is TGCAGTGCTTTCTATAGCTCCTACAATGAGCAGTTCTTC.

The gene calls are TRBV27 and TRBJ1-5; D remains ambiguous. The CDR3 runs to 15 residues. Looked up from germline, CDR1 is MNHEY and CDR2 is SMNVEV (reference sequence). The V end was cut by 6 bases, the J end by 7 bases, with 19 bases between. The CDR3: CASSYSGGGGQPQHF. The CDR3 DNA is TGTGCCAGCAGCTATAGTGGAGGAGGAGGGCAGCCCCAGCATTTT.

The chain carries TRBV4-3 and TRBJ2-1; D might be TRBD1 (6 bases). Trimming removed 6 bases at V and 7 bases at J, with 16 bases between. This CDR3 region has 14 residues. The germline V gene has CDR1 LGHNA and CDR2 YSLEER. CDR3 amino acids: CASSKQGLYNEQFF. In DNA, the CDR3 is TGCGCCAGCAGTAAACAGGGATTATATAATGAGCAGTTCTTC.

The V gene is TRBV7-2, the J gene TRBJ2-1, with a tentative D call TRBD1 (5 bases). Trimming removed 4 bases at V and 9 bases at J, with 10 bases between. This CDR3 comprises 12 residues. Germline CDR1 is SGHTA and CDR2 is FQGNSA. The CDR3 spells CASSSPGREQFF. The CDR3 DNA reads as TGTGCCAGCAGCTCCCCAGGGCGTGAGCAGTTCTTC.

The chain employs TRBV19 and TRBJ2-5, with D possibly being TRBD2 (5 bases). CDR3 length equals 14 residues. CDR1 is LNHDA and CDR2 is SQIVND in the germline V gene (reference sequence). V was clipped by 5 bases and J by 1 base, with 11 bases between them. The CDR3 coding sequence is TGTGCCAGTAGTCAGACGGGATCCCAAGAGACCCAGTACTTC. Amino acids: CASSQTGSQETQYF.

This clonotype has just a few counts. The chain couples TRBV4-3 to TRBJ2-7, with 7 nucleotides matching TRBD1. The CDR3 totals 13 residues. Trimming cost V 4 bases and J 9 bases; bases outside gene matches: 9. Germline V gene sequence: CDR1 LGHNA, CDR2 YSLEER. CDR3 loop: CASSPNWDSLQYF. The CDR3 DNA sequence: TGCGCCAGCAGCCCGAACTGGGACAGCCTGCAGTACTTC.

This chain joins TRBV5-1 and TRBJ1-5, with a weak D call TRBD1 (6 bases). The CDR3 length is 15 residues. The V end was cut by 4 bases, the J end by 11 bases, with 22 bases between. Germline V lookup: CDR1 SGHRS, CDR2 YFSETQ. In nucleotides, the CDR3 is TGCGCCAGCAGCCCCCAGGCCGGGGAGGGGGGAACCCAGCATTTT. This encodes CASSPQAGEGGTQHF.

V and J are TRBV7-2 and TRBJ2-5; D not resolved. V gave up 5 bases and J gave up 7 bases, with 8 bases separating them. The CDR3 has 11 residues. Germline V gene data show CDR1 as SGHTA and CDR2 as FQGNSA. The CDR3 loop is CASSLKVTQYF. The CDR3 nucleotides are TGTGCCAGCAGCCTAAAGGTGACCCAGTACTTC. The entire variable domain, with the rest obtained from reference TRBV7-2 and TRBJ2-5, is as follows: GAGVSQSPSNKVTEKGKDVELRCDPISGHTALYWYRQSLGQGLEFLIYFQGNSAPDKSGLPSDRFSAERTGGSVSTLTIQRTQQEDSAVYLCASSLKVTQYFGPGTRLLVL.

This clonotype appeared a few times. J is TRBJ1-3 and V is TRBV10-3; 8 nucleotides agree with TRBD1. The germline V gene encodes CDR1 ENHRY and CDR2 SYGVKD. V lost 1 base, J lost 0 bases, and 5 bases stayed unmatched. This CDR3 spans 17 amino acids. For the CDR3, the DNA is TGTGCCATCAGTGAGTGGACAGGGACCTACTCTGGAAACACCATATATTTT. It is translated as CAISEWTGTYSGNTIYF.

The chain employs TRBV25-1 and TRBJ2-2; the D is unclear. There are 15 residues in the CDR3. Germline V CDR1 and CDR2: MGHDK, SYGVNS. V dropped 4 bases and J dropped 5 bases, with 14 bases sitting between them. Written as DNA, the CDR3 is TGTGCCAGCAGTGTCAACATCGCGGTTACCGGGGAGCTGTTTTTT. Its protein product is CASSVNIAVTGELFF.

This clonotype was detected ten times or more. This sequence joins TRBV24-1 and TRBJ2-5; no firm D call. The CDR3 sequence is 15 residues long. Trimming pared 6 bases from V and 7 bases from J, leaving 20 bases between. From germline, CDR1 is KGHDR and CDR2 SFDVKD. This CDR3 reads CATSRSGPRSGTQYF. CDR3 sequence (DNA): TGTGCCACCAGTCGTTCCGGGCCCCGGAGTGGGACCCAGTACTTC.

The gene calls are TRBV19 and TRBJ1-1; D is perhaps TRBD1 (6 bases). CDR3 size: 15 residues. The ends were cut back, 3 bases at V and 7 bases at J, with 18 bases in the middle. CDR1 LNHDA and CDR2 SQIVND come from the germline V gene (reference sequence). CDR3 amino acids: CASSMGAVSRYEAFF. For the CDR3, the DNA is TGTGCCAGTAGTATGGGGGCGGTGTCCAGATATGAAGCTTTCTTT.

This clonotype showed up just a few times. The rearrangement joins TRBV10-1 to TRBJ2-1, with 13 bases identical to TRBD2. V shed 5 bases and J 6 bases; nucleotides not matched to a gene: 4. Looked up from germline, CDR1 is WNHNN and CDR2 is SYGVQD (reference sequence). CDR3 size: 15 residues. CDR3 sequence reads: CASSTGLAGVNEQFF. CDR3 bases: TGCGCCAGCAGTACTGGACTAGCGGGGGTCAATGAGCAGTTCTTC.

The gene calls are TRBV28 and TRBJ1-2, with D tentatively TRBD1 (5 bases). The CDR3 runs to 14 residues. Germline CDR1 and CDR2: MDHEN and SYDVKM. Trimming removed 4 bases at V and 8 bases at J, with 17 bases between. DNA for the CDR3: TGTGCCAGCAGTTCCCAACGGACCGGGGGAGGCTACACCTTC. Amino acids: CASSSQRTGGGYTF.

At least ten counts were recorded for this clonotype. The rearrangement uses TRBV6-6 and TRBJ1-2; TRBD1 matches at 8 bases. The CDR3 extends over 13 amino acids. The germline CDR1 and CDR2 sequences are MNHNY and SVGAGI (reference sequence). V lost 2 bases, J lost 8 bases, and 4 bases stayed unmatched. CDR3 nucleotide sequence: TGTGCCAGCAGTTACGGGACAGGCGAGGGCTACACCTTC. Amino acid sequence: CASSYGTGEGYTF.

CDR3 coding DNA: TGTGCCAGCAGTTTCTATAGCGGGGGTCCCCACAATGAGCAGTTCTTC. It yields the protein CASSFYSGGPHNEQFF. V usage is TRBV6-5 and J usage is TRBJ2-1; 9 nucleotides align to TRBD2. Trimming at V came to 4 bases and at J to 5 bases, leaving 9 bases not matched to a gene. CDR3 length: 16 amino acids. Germline CDR1 MNHEY, CDR2 SVGAGI.

This clonotype occurred a few times. The rearrangement uses TRBV7-3 and TRBJ2-5, with D perhaps matching TRBD1 or TRBD2 (6 bases each). The CDR3 runs to 18 residues. The ends were cut back, 1 base at V and 2 bases at J, with 20 bases in the middle. From germline, CDR1 is SGHTA and CDR2 FQGTGA. This CDR3 reads CASSLRLGGTPIQETQYF. CDR3 nucleotides: TGTGCCAGCAGCTTAAGGCTAGGGGGGACACCGATTCAAGAGACCCAGTACTTC.

The CDR3 protein is CSAGIQETQYF. CDR3 in DNA: TGCAGTGCTGGAATTCAGGAGACCCAGTACTTC. V usage is TRBV20-1 and J usage is TRBJ2-5, with unresolved D. This CDR3 is 11 amino acids long. The V gene lost 5 bases and the J gene lost 5 bases, with 9 bases spanning the gap. Germline CDR1 and CDR2: DFQATT and SNEGSKA (reference sequence).

The chain recombines TRBV12-5 with TRBJ2-3, with a tentative D call TRBD1 (6 bases). Germline V gene sequence: CDR1 LGHNT, CDR2 FRNRAP. There are 15 residues in the CDR3. V lost 5 bases, J lost 2 bases, and 14 bases lay in between. The CDR3 nucleotides are TGTGCTAGTGGTCCGGAGGACAGAAACACAGATACGCAGTATTTT. Translating it yields CASGPEDRNTDTQYF.

The CDR3 region has the DNA TGTGCCAGCAAGGGGACAGGCTTCCGCGAGACCCAGTACTTC. Translated: CASKGTGFRETQYF. The chain employs TRBV6-5 and TRBJ2-5, with 8 positions matching TRBD1. The CDR3 runs 14 residues. Trimming cost V 7 bases and J 5 bases; bases outside gene matches: 9. The germline V gene has CDR1 MNHEY and CDR2 SVGAGI.

The chain is built from TRBV6-2 or TRBV6-3 and TRBJ2-1; D is ambiguous. Trimming removed 6 bases from V and 0 bases from J, with 15 bases in between. Germline assignment: CDR1 MNHEY and CDR2 SVGEGT. CDR3 length equals 16 residues. The CDR3 here is CASSPRWASSYNEQFF. Written as DNA, the CDR3 is TGTGCCAGCAGCCCCCGGTGGGCATCCTCCTACAATGAGCAGTTCTTC.